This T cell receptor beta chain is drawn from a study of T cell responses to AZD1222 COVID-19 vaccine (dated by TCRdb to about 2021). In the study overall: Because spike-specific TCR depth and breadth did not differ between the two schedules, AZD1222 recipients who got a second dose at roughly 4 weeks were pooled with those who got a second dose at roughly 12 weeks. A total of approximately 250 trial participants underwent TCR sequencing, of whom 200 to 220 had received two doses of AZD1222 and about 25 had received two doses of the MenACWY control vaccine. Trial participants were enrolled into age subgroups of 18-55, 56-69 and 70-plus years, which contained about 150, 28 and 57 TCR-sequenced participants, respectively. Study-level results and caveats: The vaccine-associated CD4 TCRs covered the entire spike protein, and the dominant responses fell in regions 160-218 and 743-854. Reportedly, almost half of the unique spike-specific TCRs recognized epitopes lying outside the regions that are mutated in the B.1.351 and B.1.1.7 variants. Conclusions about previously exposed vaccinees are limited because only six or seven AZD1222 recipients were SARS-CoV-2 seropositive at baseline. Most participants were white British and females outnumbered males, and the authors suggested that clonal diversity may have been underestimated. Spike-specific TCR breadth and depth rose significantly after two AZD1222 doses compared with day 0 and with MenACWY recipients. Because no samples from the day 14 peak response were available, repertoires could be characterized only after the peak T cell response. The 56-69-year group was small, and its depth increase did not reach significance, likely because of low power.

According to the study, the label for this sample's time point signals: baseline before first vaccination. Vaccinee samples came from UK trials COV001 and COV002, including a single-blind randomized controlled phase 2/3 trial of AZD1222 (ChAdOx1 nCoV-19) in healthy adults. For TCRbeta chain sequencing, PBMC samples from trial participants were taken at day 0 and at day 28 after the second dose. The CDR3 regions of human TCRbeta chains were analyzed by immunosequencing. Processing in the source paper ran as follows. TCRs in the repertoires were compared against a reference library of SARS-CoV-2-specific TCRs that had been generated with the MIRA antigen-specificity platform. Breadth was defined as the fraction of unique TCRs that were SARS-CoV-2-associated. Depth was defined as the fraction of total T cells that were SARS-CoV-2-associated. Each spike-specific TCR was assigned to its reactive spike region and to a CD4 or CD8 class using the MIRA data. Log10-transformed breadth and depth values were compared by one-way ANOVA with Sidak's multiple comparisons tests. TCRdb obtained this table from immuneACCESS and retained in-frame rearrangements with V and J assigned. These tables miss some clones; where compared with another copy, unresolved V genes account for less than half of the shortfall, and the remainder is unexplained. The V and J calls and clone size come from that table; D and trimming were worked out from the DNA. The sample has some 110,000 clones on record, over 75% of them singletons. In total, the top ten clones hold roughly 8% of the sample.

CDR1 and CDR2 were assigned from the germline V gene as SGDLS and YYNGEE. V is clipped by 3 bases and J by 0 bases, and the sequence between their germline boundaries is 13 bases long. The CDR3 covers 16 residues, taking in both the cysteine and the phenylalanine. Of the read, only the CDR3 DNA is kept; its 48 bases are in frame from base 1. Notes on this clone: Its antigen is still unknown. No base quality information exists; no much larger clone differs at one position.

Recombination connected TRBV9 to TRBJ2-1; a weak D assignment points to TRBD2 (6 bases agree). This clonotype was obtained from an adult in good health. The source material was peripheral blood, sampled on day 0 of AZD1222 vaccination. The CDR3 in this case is CASSAGGTPSYNEQFF. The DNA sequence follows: TGTGCCAGCAGCGCTGGCGGGACGCCCTCCTACAATGAGCAGTTCTTC.